This T cell receptor beta chain was found in a study of blood T cell repertoires in COVID-19 (dated by TCRdb to 2019 to 2021). About the study as a whole: Collaborator samples came from the United States, Italy and Spain and covered acute and convalescent phases of COVID-19. The prospective study material was composed of cDNA or gDNA derived from T cells, B-cell-depleted T cells, or PBMCs. Deeply sampled blood TCRbeta repertoires from subjects exposed to, actively infected with, or recovered from COVID-19 were included in the dataset. A freely available public database, intended as a resource for researchers studying the immune response to SARS-CoV-2, is where the repertoires were released. Samples came from the ongoing ImmuneRACE study (first 160 participants) plus 1,254 subjects from 6 global collaborators. The sample metadata nearly always contained a de-identified subject ID, COVID-19 status, age in years and sex. Where available, HLA class I and class II types were taken from metadata supplied by the sample provider and were not determined by assay-based typing.

TCRbeta CDR3 regions were amplified from genomic DNA by means of the immunoSEQ Assay, a bias-controlled multiplex PCR. The published analysis was carried out like this. Within the assay, amplification of reference gene primers was used to estimate how many nucleated cells each sample contained. Sequence reads were collapsed and filtered to measure the absolute abundance of every unique TCRbeta CDR3 rearrangement. For each sample, productive Simpson clonality was calculated by taking the square root of Simpson's diversity index across productive rearrangements. The clones in this table, taken by TCRdb from immuneACCESS, are in-frame only. Not every clone is retained; where verified, under half of the shortfall comes from an unresolved V gene, and the cause of the rest is unknown. The DNA gave D and trimming, while V, J and clone size come from that table. A total of tens of thousands of clones appear in this sample, roughly four fifths of them only once. Approximately 6.8% of the sample lies in the top ten.

Whole blood was collected in K2EDTA tubes by collaborating institutions according to the institutions' own protocols. Collaborator samples were shipped for TCRbeta analysis as frozen whole blood, isolated PBMCs, or DNA extracted from either sample type. With respect to this clone: It lacks a known antigen. The input lacks base qualities; no much larger clone sits a single base away.

The CDR3 runs 16 amino acids, cysteine and phenylalanine included. The CDR3 DNA has 48 bases and is translated from base 1. V is cut back by 6 bases and J by 3 bases, with 7 bases in the junction unmatched. CDR1 MGHDK and CDR2 SYGVNS are derived from the germline V gene. The research as a whole found: The quantity of clinical and demographic metadata differed by source and by participant and was supplied without curation.

The sequenced sample consisted of peripheral blood. This receptor chain uses TRBV25-1 and TRBJ1-6; TRBD1 lines up with 8 middle nucleotides. The receptor was isolated from a man in his fifties with active or convalescent COVID-19. The encoded CDR3 is CASRDDRGLYNSPLHF. The sequenced DNA is TGTGCCAGCAGGGACGACAGGGGACTCTATAATTCACCCCTCCACTTT.